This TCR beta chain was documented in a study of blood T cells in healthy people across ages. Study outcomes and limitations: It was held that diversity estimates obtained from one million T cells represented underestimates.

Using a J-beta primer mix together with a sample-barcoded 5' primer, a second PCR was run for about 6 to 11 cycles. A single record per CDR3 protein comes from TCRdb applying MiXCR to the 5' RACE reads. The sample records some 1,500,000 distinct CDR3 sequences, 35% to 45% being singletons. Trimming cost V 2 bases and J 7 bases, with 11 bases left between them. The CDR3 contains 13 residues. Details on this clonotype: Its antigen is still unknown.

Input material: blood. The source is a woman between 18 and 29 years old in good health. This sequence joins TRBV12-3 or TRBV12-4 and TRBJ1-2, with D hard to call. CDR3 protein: CASSLHSSPGYTF. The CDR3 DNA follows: TGTGCCAGCAGTTTACATTCAAGCCCTGGCTACACCTTC.